The rows below give T cell receptor beta chains drawn from one sample of a study of blood T cell repertoires in COVID-19. TCRdb's copy holds only in-frame clones and misses some; the assay was immunoSEQ multiplex PCR. The sample comprises approximately 180,000 clones, roughly 88% of which are singletons, and over 2.5% rests with the top ten. The source material was peripheral blood. Receptors were obtained from a man between 60 and 75 years old with acute or convalescent COVID-19. CDR3s include the opening cysteine and the closing phenylalanine or tryptophan.

cdr3_length,j_call,v_call,cdr3_aa
14,TRBJ2-7,TRBV2,CASSEGGSGNEQYF
16,TRBJ1-4,TRBV4-1,CASSAGTAATNEKLFF
13,TRBJ1-4,TRBV12-3/TRBV12-4,CASRTGWDEKLFF
16,TRBJ1-3,TRBV5-4,CASSLGGQSSGNTIYF
15,TRBJ1-6,TRBV28,CASSFESSYNSPLHF
11,TRBJ1-1,TRBV29-1,CSVASDTEAFF
16,TRBJ2-7,TRBV7-9,CASSTRQGENSYEQYF
15,TRBJ2-3,TRBV18,CASSPPESSGNTQYF
14,TRBJ2-1,TRBV19,CASSVSGSGNEQFF
16,TRBJ1-2,TRBV4-2,CASSRGGVVGLGGYTF
13,TRBJ2-7,TRBV19,CASSRIPGYEQYF
13,TRBJ2-1,TRBV2,CASTRLVYNEQFF
13,TRBJ1-2,TRBV14,CASSQMRGYGYTF
16,TRBJ2-2,TRBV19,CASSIRAGGNTGELFF
13,TRBJ1-2,TRBV28,CASSTTAVDGYTF
15,TRBJ2-4,TRBV2,CASSEDGGAKNIQYF
12,TRBJ2-7,TRBV19,CASSKTGNEQYF
18,TRBJ2-2,TRBV4-1,CASSQASGSSAGTGELFF